This T cell receptor beta chain was profiled in a study of T cells in narcolepsy. Assay used: immunoSEQ multiplex PCR; TCRdb lists only in-frame clones, some missing. The data show some 34,000 clones, 90% seen once. The CDR3 is made up of 14 amino acids. Germline values: CDR1 MGHRA, CDR2 YSYEKL. V was pared by 0 bases and J by 2 bases, with 0 bases of the junction left unmatched. Study-wide points: Autoreactive HCRT-specific and TRIB2-specific clonotypes were marked in same-patient CSF-versus-blood CD4+ comparisons.

Worth noting for this clone: Antigen: not known.

V usage is TRBV4-1 and J usage is TRBJ2-5; 7 bases are shared with TRBD1. The sample taken for sequencing was CD45RA- memory CD4+ T cells from PBMCs. This receptor was identified in a human donor with narcolepsy. The CDR3 DNA reads TGCGCCAGCAGCCAAGAGACAGGGCAAGAGACCCAGTACTTC. Amino acid sequence: CASSQETGQETQYF.